The T cell receptor (beta chain) under discussion was sequenced for a study of control samples from healthy donors and cancer patients. CDR3 size: 14 residues. The germline gives CDR1 KGHDR, CDR2 SFDVKD. Trimming at V came to 9 bases and at J to 2 bases, leaving 7 bases not matched to a gene. Assay used: immunoSEQ multiplex PCR; TCRdb lists only in-frame clones, some missing. This sample has around 150,000 clones, with about nine tenths found just once. The chain recombines TRBV24-1 with TRBJ1-2; TRBD1 agrees at 8 bases. The sequenced material came from blood. The receptor was isolated from a man aged 25-40 years in good health. CDR3 coding DNA: TGTGCCACCGCGCCTCAGGGGGCGAACTATGGCTACACCTTC. This encodes CATAPQGANYGYTF.